This T cell receptor beta chain was recovered during a study of shared clonotypes between healthy human individuals. General study results and limits: Rarefaction indicated that sorted-subset sequencing remained incomplete although depth was large. Generation probabilities were higher for clonotypes shared across all four sorted-subset donors than for unshared ones.

For each subset, genomic DNA was distributed in equal portions over several immunoSEQ plates. Libraries were prepared by immunoSEQ multiplex PCR; TCRdb keeps only in-frame clonotypes and omits some of them. This sample has 2 million to 2.5 million clones, with approximately 94% found just once. A remark on this clone: The antigen is undetermined.

The germline gives CDR1 MGHRA, CDR2 YSYEKL. This CDR3 spans 16 amino acids. V was cut by 4 bases and J by 7 bases, with 20 bases left in between. Selected positively for CCR7 and CD45RO-negative, naive CD8 cells excluded terminally differentiated effector memory CD45RA+ cells. This receptor was obtained from a man aged 18 to 35 in good health. Some clones in this sample may be carry-over from other donors' samples. Sequenced sample: naive CD8+ T cells from PBMCs. The rearrangement links TRBV4-1 to TRBJ2-1; possible D gene TRBD1, 6 bases. The CDR3 bases are TGCGCCAGCAGCCTCATCAGGGGATCTTCAGGGAATGAGCAGTTCTTC. Translating gives CASSLIRGSSGNEQFF.